This T cell receptor beta chain was captured in a study of Graves' ophthalmopathy and Graves' hyperthyroidism. Amplification of the TCR beta CDR3 regions used RNA transcripts (as template). HTBI-primed first-round RT-PCR preceded second-round multiplex PCR. Via MiXCR, TCRdb re-called the multiplex PCR reads, giving one row per CDR3 protein. The table has 600,000 to 650,000 distinct CDR3 sequences, around a fifth seen once. The CDR3 runs 14 residues. Trimming took off 7 bases at V and 2 bases at J, with 15 bases between the two ends. Germline V gives CDR1 MNHNS, CDR2 SASEGT. This clonotype was counted many times. The antigen remains unidentified. Overall study findings and caveats: Using 13 signatures, a model distinguished ophthalmopathy from stable hyperthyroidism, reaching about 85% sensitivity and over 65% specificity. The model flagged ophthalmopathy progression at about 68% sensitivity and 72% to 75% specificity.

This receptor was taken from a woman younger than 35 with stable Graves' hyperthyroidism. Some clones in this sample may be carry-over from other donors' samples. The V gene is TRBV6-1, the J gene TRBJ2-7; possibly TRBD1 for D (6 bases). Specimen: peripheral blood. The CDR3 coding sequence is TGTGCCAGCACCCCATTAGGGGGAACCTACGAGCAGTACTTC. As protein: CASTPLGGTYEQYF.